Below are 4 T cell receptor delta chains sequenced from a single sample in a study of gamma-delta chains in newborns, infants, children. TCRdb redid clone calling on the reads using CATT. The profile shows 6,500 to 8,500 delta-chain clones, roughly 10% of them singletons. Sequencing was performed on blood. All receptors come from a child who was a newborn, infant or young child, either healthy, febrile or measles-vaccinated (not recorded which).

This clone was seen a handful of times. The chain uses TRDV2 and TRDJ3, with 11 nucleotides matching TRDD3. This CDR3 contains 20 residues. J gave up 0 bases and V 3 bases, and 9 bases lay outside the gene matches. The germline gives CDR1 GEAIGNYY, CDR2 EKD. This CDR3 reads CACDGLGDTRGSWDTRQMFF. The CDR3 nucleotides read TGTGCCTGTGACGGTTTGGGGGATACGCGGGGCTCCTGGGACACCCGACAGATGTTTTTC.

This clone was counted a few times. The V gene is TRDV2, the J gene TRDJ1; D is possibly TRDD3 (6 bases). The CDR3 length is 19 residues. With 2 bases removed from V and 0 bases from J, the gap between germline ends came to 24 bases. Germline CDR1 GEAIGNYY, CDR2 EKD. CDR3 DNA sequence: TGTGCCTGTGACATAGTCGGGACCTCCGGGGGACCGTACACCGATAAACTCATCTTT. Translated: CACDIVGTSGGPYTDKLIF.

The chain has TRDV2 and TRDJ3; tentative D call: TRDD3 (5 bases). The V gene's germline CDR1 is GEAIGNYY and CDR2 EKD. This CDR3 is built from 19 residues. Trimming pared 0 bases from V and 0 bases from J, leaving 14 bases between. Written as DNA, the CDR3 is TGTGCCTGTGACACCGCGGGGGCCGGAAGCTCCTGGGACACCCGACAGATGTTTTTC. Its translation: CACDTAGAGSSWDTRQMFF.

This clone is medium-sized within its sample. This sequence joins TRDV2 and TRDJ1, with 12 bases that match TRDD3. After removal of 3 bases from V and 4 bases from J, the junction contained 11 bases not matched to a gene. The germline V gene encodes CDR1 GEAIGNYY and CDR2 EKD. This CDR3 region has 17 residues. The DNA for the CDR3 is TGTGCCTGTGACCCGGTACTGGGGGATACACGGGGCGATAAACTCATCTTT. Its protein is CACDPVLGDTRGDKLIF.